The 14 T cell receptor beta chains below all came from one sample that was sequenced in a study of T cells in women clearing cervical HPV infection. TCRdb keeps only in-frame clones here, not all; method: immunoSEQ multiplex PCR. This sample's clone table lists around 30,000 clones. The source material was blood buffy coat. All receptors derive from a woman between 18 and 69 years old with a cervical HPV16 infection that either progressed to CIN3+ or cleared (not recorded which).

As regards this clone: Read sequence stops 3 residues before the CDR3 end, and the germline J gene provides the missing end. The chain has TRBV5-1 and TRBJ1-2; 7 bases are shared with TRBD1. The CDR3 is made up of 15 amino acids. Germline loops: CDR1 SGHRS, CDR2 YFSETQ. J gave up 4 bases and V 2 bases, and 8 bases lay outside the gene matches. CDR3 amino acids: CASSFSEGAAYGYTF. The DNA read from the CDR3 is TGCGCCAGCAGCTTTAGCGAGGGGGCCGCCTATGGC.

Details on this clone: The read stops 3 residues short of the end of the CDR3; the missing end is completed from the germline J gene. The chain uses TRBV10-3 and TRBJ2-2; no firm D call. This CDR3 comprises 17 residues. The V gene's germline CDR1 is ENHRY and CDR2 SYGVKD. V lost 5 bases and J 6 bases, leaving 22 bases between the germline ends. The CDR3 spells CAISSVAPLYSPGELFF. CDR3 DNA, as far as it was read: TGTGCCATCAGTTCGGTAGCCCCACTATATAGCCCCGGGGAG.

Remarks on this clone: Sequencing ends 3 residues short of the CDR3 end; the germline J gene provides the rest. The chain links TRBV19 to TRBJ2-2, with 8 bases identical to TRBD1. V lost 7 bases to trimming and J lost 4 bases; unmatched junction nucleotides: 8. Germline CDR1 reads LNHDA; CDR2 reads SQIVND (reference sequence). CDR3 length: 15 amino acids. The covered CDR3 bases are TGTGCCAGTAAGAGACAGGGGAGTATCACCGGGGAG. Amino acids: CASKRQGSITGE. The complete CDR3 protein is CASKRQGSITGELFF. Supplemented by reference TRBV19 and TRBJ2-2, the full variable domain reads DGGITQSPKYLFRKEGQNVTLSCEQNLNHDAMYWYRQDPGQGLRLIYYSQIVNDFQKGDIAEGYSVSREKKESFPLTVTSAQKNPTAFYLCASKRQGSITGELFFGEGSRLTVL.

Concerning this clone itself: The CDR3 extends 3 residues past the end of the read, so its final part is completed from the germline J gene. The chain couples TRBV6-1 to TRBJ1-5; TRBD1 is a possible D gene (5 bases). The CDR3 spans 16 residues. Germline assignment: CDR1 MNHNS and CDR2 SASEGT. Trimming removed 4 bases at V and 2 bases at J, with 15 bases between. The CDR3 bases that were read are TGTGCCAGCAGTGTGTTTACCAGGGCTGGCAATCAGCCC. This sequence encodes CASSVFTRAGNQP. The full CDR3 protein reads CASSVFTRAGNQPQHF.

Remarks on this clone: The read ends 3 residues early relative to the CDR3; the germline J gene fills the gap. The chain has TRBV28 and TRBJ2-3; possibly TRBD2 for D (7 bases). The V end lost 4 bases, the J end lost 5 bases, and 16 bases lay between the germline ends. Germline values: CDR1 MDHEN, CDR2 SYDVKM. This CDR3 region has 15 residues. The part of the CDR3 DNA that was read is TGTGCCAGCAGTTCCCCTCGGGGGGCGGTAGATACG. The encoded protein is CASSSPRGAVDT. The full CDR3 is CASSSPRGAVDTQYF.

As regards this clone: The sequence runs out 3 residues before the end of the CDR3; the remainder is reconstructed from the germline J gene. This chain joins TRBV7-9 and TRBJ1-2; D gene ambiguous. The CDR3 has 15 amino acids. Germline assignment: CDR1 SEHNR and CDR2 FQNEAQ (reference sequence). The covered CDR3 bases are TGTGCCAGCAGCCTCATGTTTGGAGGGCCTTACGAC. Translating it yields CASSLMFGGPYD. The entire CDR3 reads CASSLMFGGPYDYTF.

In regard to this clone: The CDR3 end is not reached by the read, which stops 3 residues before it; the germline J gene fills it in. The chain employs TRBV5-5 and TRBJ2-3; 9 nucleotides line up with TRBD1. V was clipped by 3 bases and J by 3 bases; unmatched bases: 5. This CDR3 contains 15 residues. Germline CDR1 reads SGHKS; CDR2 reads YYEKEE (reference sequence). The sequenced part of the CDR3 DNA is TGTGCCAGCAGCTCACAGGGGGCGCGAACAGATACG. This gives the protein CASSSQGARTDT. The complete CDR3 protein is CASSSQGARTDTQYF.

In regard to this clone: The read terminates 3 residues ahead of where the CDR3 ends, so the germline J gene completes it. The genes are TRBV5-6 and TRBJ2-7, with 12 nucleotides matching TRBD2. Trimming removed 4 bases from V and 4 bases from J; junction bases left unmatched: 6. This CDR3 is 15 amino acids long. From germline, CDR1 is SGHDT and CDR2 YYEEEE. This CDR3 is CASSEGTSGRYEQYF. CDR3 bases read: TGTGCCAGCAGCGAGGGGACTAGCGGGCGTTACGAG.

Note on this clone: The CDR3 goes on 3 residues after the read ends, and that part is filled in from the germline J gene. The chain joins TRBV28 to TRBJ2-7; TRBD2 agrees at 9 bases. Unmatched junction bases numbered 5, after V lost 7 bases and J lost 1 base. Per germline, CDR1 MDHEN and CDR2 SYDVKM. CDR3 length: 14 residues. The sequenced CDR3 bases are TGTGCCAGCATTAGAGCGGGAGGATCCTACGAG. Translation: CASIRAGGSYE. The CDR3 as a whole reads CASIRAGGSYEQYF.

As for this clone: Read coverage stops 3 residues before the CDR3 terminus; the germline J gene supplies the remainder. The chain employs TRBV7-3 and TRBJ2-1; tentatively, D is TRBD2 (7 bases). The V end was cut by 4 bases, the J end by 3 bases, with 16 bases between. The CDR3 loop spans 16 amino acids. Germline values: CDR1 SGHTA, CDR2 FQGTGA. The CDR3 protein is CASSWYGGGLYNEQFF. CDR3 DNA, as far as it was read: TGTGCCAGCAGCTGGTACGGCGGGGGCCTCTACAATGAG.

CDR3 bases read: TGTGCCAGCAGCTCGGGACAGGGAGTGGCTAACTATGGC. Translating gives CASSSGQGVANYG. In full, the CDR3 reads CASSSGQGVANYGYTF. The chain recombines TRBV13 with TRBJ1-2; 9 bases map to TRBD1. The read stops 3 residues short of the end of the CDR3; the missing end is completed from the germline J gene. With V trimmed by 4 bases and J by 0 bases, 6 bases remained unmatched. CDR1 is PRHDT, CDR2 FYEKMQ, per germline (reference sequence). This CDR3 comprises 16 residues.

Worth noting for this clone: The read falls 3 residues short of the CDR3 end, and the missing part is taken from the germline J gene. This chain links TRBV19 with TRBJ2-4, with D perhaps TRBD2 (7 bases). V was pared by 5 bases and J by 7 bases, with 18 bases between. The length of the CDR3 is 15 residues. The V gene's germline CDR1 is LNHDA and CDR2 SQIVND (reference sequence). CDR3: CASSVGGQSVNIQYF. Partial CDR3 DNA: TGTGCCAGTAGTGTCGGGGGGCAATCCGTGAACATT.

A word on this clone: The read terminates 3 residues before the CDR3 end, so the remaining end is supplied by the germline J gene. The chain is built from TRBV19 and TRBJ2-6; 7 nucleotides match TRBD2. V was clipped by 6 bases and J by 0 bases; unmatched bases: 8. Per germline, CDR1 LNHDA and CDR2 SQIVND (reference sequence). The CDR3 extends over 17 amino acids. The CDR3 sequence: CASSYAGEGSGANVLTF. CDR3 DNA (partial): TGTGCCAGTAGCTATGCGGGGGAGGGCTCTGGGGCCAACGTC.

Comments on this clone: The read terminates 3 residues before the CDR3 end, so the remaining end is supplied by the germline J gene. The chain has TRBV6-1 and TRBJ2-1, with no clear D. CDR1 and CDR2 (germline): MNHNS, SASEGT. The V end lost 4 bases, the J end lost 6 bases, and 7 bases lay between the germline ends. CDR3 length: 12 residues. The CDR3 bases that were read are TGTGCCAGCAGTGCAAGGGCCAATGAG. Translated, it gives CASSARANE. The complete CDR3 reads CASSARANEQFF.